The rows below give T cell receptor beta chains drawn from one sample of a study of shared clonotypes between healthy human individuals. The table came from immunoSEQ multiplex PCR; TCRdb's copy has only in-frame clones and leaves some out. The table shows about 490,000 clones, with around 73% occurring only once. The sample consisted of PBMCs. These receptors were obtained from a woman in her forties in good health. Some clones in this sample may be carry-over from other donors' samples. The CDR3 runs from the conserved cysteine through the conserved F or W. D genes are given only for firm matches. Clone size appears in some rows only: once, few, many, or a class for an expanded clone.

CDR3 DNA: TGTGCCAGCAGCAGGGCCTCAGGGGGGTGGGAGACCCAGTACTTC
CDR3 protein: CASSRASGGWETQYF
D gene: .
clone size: .
J gene: TRBJ2-5
V gene: TRBV7-2

CDR3 DNA: TGTGCCAGCAGCCTGATGCAGGGGAACTATGGCTACACCTTC
CDR3 protein: CASSLMQGNYGYTF
D gene: .
clone size: once
J gene: TRBJ1-2
V gene: TRBV7-2

CDR3 DNA: TGCGCCAGCAGCTTCACGGGACAGATCTACGAGCAGTACTTC
CDR3 protein: CASSFTGQIYEQYF
D gene: TRBD1
clone size: .
J gene: TRBJ2-7
V gene: TRBV5-1

CDR3 DNA: TGTGCCAGCAGAACACAGGCCCAGCGGGAGAAAGCAGATACGCAGTATTTT
CDR3 protein: CASRTQAQREKADTQYF
D gene: TRBD2
clone size: .
J gene: TRBJ2-3
V gene: TRBV4-2

CDR3 DNA: TGTGCCAGCAGCGTAGGAGGGCAGCTTACTGAAGCTTTCTTT
CDR3 protein: CASSVGGQLTEAFF
D gene: .
clone size: .
J gene: TRBJ1-1
V gene: TRBV9

CDR3 DNA: TGTGCCTGGAGTGTACTAGCGGGAGGGCGCGAGCAGTACTTC
CDR3 protein: CAWSVLAGGREQYF
D gene: TRBD2
clone size: .
J gene: TRBJ2-7
V gene: TRBV30

CDR3 DNA: TGCAGTGCTATACGCTCCTACGAGCAGTACTTC
CDR3 protein: CSAIRSYEQYF
D gene: .
clone size: .
J gene: TRBJ2-7
V gene: TRBV20-1

CDR3 DNA: TGCGCCAGCAGCCCCACTAGCTCCTACGAGCAGTACTTC
CDR3 protein: CASSPTSSYEQYF
D gene: .
clone size: .
J gene: TRBJ2-7
V gene: TRBV5-1

CDR3 DNA: TGTGCCAGCAGCACGCCGAGCGGGAGCTCCTACGAGCAGTACTTC
CDR3 protein: CASSTPSGSSYEQYF
D gene: TRBD2
clone size: .
J gene: TRBJ2-7
V gene: TRBV11-2

CDR3 DNA: TGTGCCAGCAGCACCCTTACAGGGTTCCCTATTTTTTTT
CDR3 protein: CASSTLTGFPIFF
D gene: .
clone size: once
J gene: TRBJ1-4
V gene: TRBV7-6

CDR3 DNA: TGTGCCATCAGTGAGGGGACAGTTAACTATGGCTACACCTTC
CDR3 protein: CAISEGTVNYGYTF
D gene: TRBD1
clone size: .
J gene: TRBJ1-2
V gene: TRBV10-3

CDR3 DNA: TGTGCCAGCAGCACGGCGGCGGCGAACACTGAAGCTTTCTTT
CDR3 protein: CASSTAAANTEAFF
D gene: .
clone size: .
J gene: TRBJ1-1
V gene: TRBV7-9

CDR3 DNA: TGTGCCAGCGGCTCACCGGGACTAGCAAGCGAGCAGTACTTC
CDR3 protein: CASGSPGLASEQYF
D gene: TRBD2
clone size: .
J gene: TRBJ2-7
V gene: TRBV7-9

CDR3 DNA: TGTGCCAGCAGCCAAGGGATCCAGCCCGAATACAATGAGCAGTTCTTC
CDR3 protein: CASSQGIQPEYNEQFF
D gene: .
clone size: few
J gene: TRBJ2-1
V gene: TRBV4-2

CDR3 DNA: TGTGCCAGCAGCTTAAGACATCAGGGGGACACCGGGGAGCTGTTTTTT
CDR3 protein: CASSLRHQGDTGELFF
D gene: TRBD1
clone size: .
J gene: TRBJ2-2
V gene: TRBV7-3

CDR3 DNA: TGTGCCAGCAGTGAAATCGGCCAAAGCAATCAGCCCCAGCATTTT
CDR3 protein: CASSEIGQSNQPQHF
D gene: .
clone size: .
J gene: TRBJ1-5
V gene: TRBV6-1

CDR3 DNA: TGTGCCAGCAGCCCGGTCCAGGCCTTCACCGGGGAGCTGTTTTTT
CDR3 protein: CASSPVQAFTGELFF
D gene: .
clone size: .
J gene: TRBJ2-2
V gene: TRBV5-4

CDR3 DNA: TGTGCCAGCAGCCCTATGGGACGAGGAAACACCATATATTTT
CDR3 protein: CASSPMGRGNTIYF
D gene: .
clone size: .
J gene: TRBJ1-3
V gene: TRBV27

CDR3 DNA: TGTGCCAGCAGCGTGGGTAGCGGAAACTACGAGCAGTACTTC
CDR3 protein: CASSVGSGNYEQYF
D gene: .
clone size: .
J gene: TRBJ2-7
V gene: TRBV9

CDR3 DNA: TGTGCCAGCTCACCCCTTACAGGGATCACTGAAGCTTTCTTT
CDR3 protein: CASSPLTGITEAFF
D gene: .
clone size: .
J gene: TRBJ1-1
V gene: TRBV18

CDR3 DNA: TGTGCCAGCAGCCTCGGACAGGGGCATGAGCAGTTCTTC
CDR3 protein: CASSLGQGHEQFF
D gene: TRBD1
clone size: .
J gene: TRBJ2-1
V gene: TRBV27

CDR3 DNA: TGCGCCAGCAGCTGGGGCACCGGGACAGGGGGCTACGAGCAGTACTTC
CDR3 protein: CASSWGTGTGGYEQYF
D gene: TRBD1
clone size: .
J gene: TRBJ2-7
V gene: TRBV5-1

CDR3 DNA: TGTGCCAGCACGACTGGGTCAACCCGGGCGGAGACCCAGTACTTC
CDR3 protein: CASTTGSTRAETQYF
D gene: .
clone size: .
J gene: TRBJ2-5
V gene: TRBV9

CDR3 DNA: TGCGCCAGCAGCGGGGGCGGGGCGTCTCAAGAGACCCAGTACTTC
CDR3 protein: CASSGGGASQETQYF
D gene: .
clone size: .
J gene: TRBJ2-5
V gene: TRBV5-1

CDR3 DNA: TGTGCCAGCAGCTTGGACGGGACTAGCCAGACCCAGTACTTC
CDR3 protein: CASSLDGTSQTQYF
D gene: TRBD2
clone size: .
J gene: TRBJ2-5
V gene: TRBV5-4

CDR3 DNA: TGTGCCAGCAGTGGGCAGGGAATTTATGGCTACACCTTC
CDR3 protein: CASSGQGIYGYTF
D gene: .
clone size: .
J gene: TRBJ1-2
V gene: TRBV27

CDR3 DNA: TGTGCCACCAGCAGCGCCCCGGGATACGAGCAGTACTTC
CDR3 protein: CATSSAPGYEQYF
D gene: .
clone size: .
J gene: TRBJ2-7
V gene: TRBV15

CDR3 DNA: TGTGCCAGCAGTTTATCGGAGACCCAGTACTTC
CDR3 protein: CASSLSETQYF
D gene: .
clone size: .
J gene: TRBJ2-5
V gene: TRBV28

CDR3 DNA: TGTGCCTGGAGTCCGGGACAGAACGATCAGCCCCAGCATTTT
CDR3 protein: CAWSPGQNDQPQHF
D gene: TRBD1
clone size: .
J gene: TRBJ1-5
V gene: TRBV30

CDR3 DNA: TGTGCCAGCAGCTCCGCTAGCGGGAGCTACGAGCAGTACTTC
CDR3 protein: CASSSASGSYEQYF
D gene: TRBD2
clone size: .
J gene: TRBJ2-7
V gene: TRBV5-4

CDR3 DNA: TGTGCCAGCAGCTCCGGACTAGCGGGAGGGTACGAGCAGTACTTC
CDR3 protein: CASSSGLAGGYEQYF
D gene: TRBD2
clone size: .
J gene: TRBJ2-7
V gene: TRBV7-2

CDR3 DNA: TGTGCCAGCAGCTTGCTAGCGGGAGGGGTAACAGATACGCAGTATTTT
CDR3 protein: CASSLLAGGVTDTQYF
D gene: TRBD2
clone size: .
J gene: TRBJ2-3
V gene: TRBV5-4

CDR3 DNA: TGTGCCAGCAGTTACGGTTTTGGGGATGGCTACACCTTC
CDR3 protein: CASSYGFGDGYTF
D gene: .
clone size: .
J gene: TRBJ1-2
V gene: TRBV6-5

CDR3 DNA: TGTGCCATCAGTGAATGGGGAGGATTGAACACTGAAGCTTTCTTT
CDR3 protein: CAISEWGGLNTEAFF
D gene: .
clone size: .
J gene: TRBJ1-1
V gene: TRBV10-3

CDR3 DNA: TGCGCCAGCAGCCAGAAAGGGAGGGCCGGGGAGCTGTTTTTT
CDR3 protein: CASSQKGRAGELFF
D gene: TRBD2
clone size: once
J gene: TRBJ2-2
V gene: TRBV4-3

CDR3 DNA: TGTGCCAGCTGCACCGGATACGAGCAGTACTTC
CDR3 protein: CASCTGYEQYF
D gene: .
clone size: .
J gene: TRBJ2-7
V gene: TRBV6-1

CDR3 DNA: TGCGCCAGCAGCTCAGGACAGCCGGGTTGGGAAGCTTTCTTT
CDR3 protein: CASSSGQPGWEAFF
D gene: .
clone size: .
J gene: TRBJ1-1
V gene: TRBV5-1

CDR3 DNA: TGTGCCATCAGTGTACGGGGGGTAGGGTACGAGCAGTACTTC
CDR3 protein: CAISVRGVGYEQYF
D gene: TRBD2
clone size: .
J gene: TRBJ2-7
V gene: TRBV10-3

CDR3 DNA: TGTGCCGTTACTAGCGGGAGGGCCTACGAGCAGTACTTC
CDR3 protein: CAVTSGRAYEQYF
D gene: TRBD2
clone size: .
J gene: TRBJ2-7
V gene: TRBV6-5

CDR3 DNA: TGTGCCAGCAGTACGGGGTTGCACCAAGAGACCCAGTACTTC
CDR3 protein: CASSTGLHQETQYF
D gene: .
clone size: .
J gene: TRBJ2-5
V gene: TRBV6-5